This paragraph covers one T cell receptor (beta chain) sequence. The data belong to a study of blood T cell repertoires in COVID-19. Study at large: From the United States, Italy and Spain came samples of acute and convalescent COVID-19. T cells, B-cell-depleted T cells, or PBMCs provided the cDNA or gDNA that served as material.

Original data processing: Amplified reference gene primers provided the basis for estimating nucleated cell counts. Some clones are missing from TCRdb's copy, which holds only in-frame ones; the method was immunoSEQ multiplex PCR. V, J and clone size are taken as reported in that table, and D and trimming were inferred from the DNA itself. The sample holds more than 110,000 clones, 75% to 85% seen once. Trimming shortened V by 4 bases and J by 2 bases, and 13 bases separated the two germline ends. The CDR3 has 15 amino acids. The V gene's germline CDR1 is SGHDT and CDR2 YYEEEE. The origin of this receptor is a man in his forties or fifties with acute or convalescent COVID-19. The sequencing input was peripheral blood. The chain has TRBV5-6 and TRBJ1-5; tentative D call: TRBD1 (6 bases). CDR3 sequence (DNA): TGTGCCAGCAGCACACAGGGACCGGGCAATCAGCCCCAGCATTTT. Protein product: CASSTQGPGNQPQHF.